This TCR beta chain was captured in a study of shared clonotypes between healthy human individuals (dated by TCRdb to the early 2020s). Background for the entire study: The cohort comprised a couple of women and a few men aged 18 to 49 years. Per donor, three plates each were used for CD4 naive and CD4 memory, two for CD8 naive, and one for CD8 memory. The study deeply sequenced blood TCR repertoires of about five healthy adults to estimate repertoire size and the extent of clonotype sharing between individuals. Libraries were prepared and TCR repertoires were sequenced by different laboratories using diverse techniques, in order to increase sequencing depth and limit assay-specific biases. Between about 0.94 and 8.9 billion PBMCs per donor were obtained by leukapheresis. The study at large found these results: Sampling was limited to blood, and TCR repertoires in tissue likely differ from TCR repertoires in blood. Pairwise subsampling led to the expectation that sequencing depth would affect the degree of clonotype sharing among donors. Incomplete sequencing was indicated by rarefaction of sorted-subset datasets, despite the large sequencing depth. The small number of donors limited the genetic and exposure-history diversity represented. Larger estimated clonotype richness was generally found for naive subsets than for memory subsets. Compared with non-shared clonotypes, the clonotypes found in all four sorted-subset donors had higher generation probabilities. Approximately 5% of naive CD4, roughly 3.6% of naive CD8, 2.3% of memory CD4, and roughly 0.4% of memory CD8 clonotypes were shared across four donors.

For the CD8 naive samples, CD45RO-negative cells were positively selected for CCR7, yielding a CD45RA+CCR7+ population from which TemRA cells were excluded. Healthy HIV-negative adults with no recently reported acute infections or vaccinations were included as donors. Every donor was a Caucasian adult residing in Nashville, Tennessee, USA. After blood collection by leukapheresis, PBMCs were isolated using Ficoll-Histopaque density gradient centrifugation and then cryopreserved in the vapor phase of liquid nitrogen. Analytical flow cytometry was used to check the purity and quantity of each magnetically sorted T cell population. From each sorted fraction, genomic DNA was isolated and quantified by UV absorbance on a Nanodrop 2000c. The CDR3, from cysteine to phenylalanine, totals 13 residues. Just the 39-base CDR3 DNA is kept, in frame starting at base 1. From the germline V gene, CDR1 is SNHLY and CDR2 is FYNNEI. V and J lose 2 bases and 7 bases, and a span of 9 bases separates them.

Using the deep immunoSEQ assay, TCR CDR3 regions were amplified from genomic DNA by multiplex PCR. For each cell subset, the extracted genomic DNA was distributed evenly across all wells of several immunoSEQ 96-well plates, and each plate served as one replicate. For sorted subsets, 200 ng of genomic DNA, equivalent to around 29,000 T cell genomes, went into each replicate PCR. The purified libraries were quantified using a Qubit 3.0 fluorometer, sized with a Bioanalyzer 2100, and then quantified again using the KAPA Library Quantification kit. A separate single-read 150-cycle Illumina NextSeq 550 flow cell was used to sequence each immunoSEQ 96-well plate. For the original study's pipeline: Because the immunoSEQ output held only junctional sequences and lacked quality scores, the filtering could not match the filtering applied to full-length reads. To assign V/J genes and CDR3, sequences were annotated using PyIR, a Python wrapper for IgBLAST v1.9, with IMGT germline references. Reads were filtered out if the reads had weak V/J assignments (E-value above 1e-6), no CDR3, stop codons, out-of-frame junctions, or ambiguous translated residues. V3J clonotypes were defined as sequences sharing an identical inferred V gene, J gene, and CDR3 amino acid sequence. The percentage overlap between two repertoires was calculated by dividing the number of shared unique clonotypes by the size of the smaller repertoire. Three approaches were used to assess repertoire richness: RTK rarefaction, the Chao1 estimator, and Recon v2.1 estimates of unobserved clonotypes. For all TCRbeta clonotypes obtained by the gDNA method from a few donors, generation probabilities were computed with OLGA. TCRdb limited this immuneACCESS table to in-frame rearrangements with V and J called. A share of clones is missing; checked studies link under half to unresolved V genes, and the rest is unexplained. That table furnishes V, J and clone size, whereas the DNA furnished D and trimming. Within this sample are around 580,000 clones, with about 98% of them counted one time only. In total, the top ten clones hold 0.3% of the sample.

A note on this clone: Its recognized antigen is unknown. There are no base qualities to consult, and no much larger clone falls within one base.

The sample was naive CD8+ T cells sorted from blood. Read against the paper, the sample's cell subset or site label means: CD45RA+CCR7+. The TCR sequence derives from a man aged 25-45 years in good health. The receptor chain draws on TRBV2 and TRBJ2-1; the D segment is perhaps TRBD1 or TRBD2, each sharing 5 matched bases. The base sequence is TGTGCCAGCAGTGAATTTTGGGGGAATGAGCAGTTCTTC. It specifies CASSEFWGNEQFF.